The source of this T cell receptor (beta chain) is a study of beta chain features in type 1 diabetes. Whole-study findings and limits: Shortening of TCRB CDR3s, moderate but significant, appeared in all four CD4+ subsets of Type 1 diabetes patients. Resolution of whether HLA type affects TCRB rearrangement was not achieved here. Insertions were fewer and deletions more numerous at VDJ junctions in type 1 diabetes patients.

Trimming cost V 3 bases and J 7 bases; bases outside gene matches: 3. The CDR3 totals 14 residues. Germline V gives CDR1 SGHNT, CDR2 YYREEE (reference sequence). With regard to this clone: Antigen specificity is unknown.

The purity of all sorted populations exceeded 98%. Since all of the isolated RNA was reverse transcribed, expressed TCRB transcripts were what got sequenced. Clones were sequenced by immunoSEQ multiplex PCR, and TCRdb holds only the in-frame ones, with some missing. The sample consists of some 660,000 clones, over 11% of them appearing once. The sequenced sample consisted of naive CD4+ T cells from blood. The clonotype comes from a man aged 18 to 35 with type 1 diabetes. The rearrangement uses TRBV5-4 and TRBJ1-6; 8 bases agree with TRBD1. The CDR3 sequence is CASSWDRRNSPLHF. The CDR3 coding sequence is TGTGCCAGCAGCTGGGACAGGCGGAATTCACCCCTCCACTTT.